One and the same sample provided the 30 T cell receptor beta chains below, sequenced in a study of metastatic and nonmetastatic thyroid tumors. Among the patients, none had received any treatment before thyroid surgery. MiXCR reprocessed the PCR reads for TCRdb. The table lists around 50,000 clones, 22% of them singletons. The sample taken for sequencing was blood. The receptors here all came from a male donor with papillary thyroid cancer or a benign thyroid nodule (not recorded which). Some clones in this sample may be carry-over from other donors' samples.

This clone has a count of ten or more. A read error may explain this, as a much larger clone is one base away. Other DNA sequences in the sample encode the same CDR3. CDR3 nucleotide sequence: TGCAGTGCTCCGGGACAGACAAGCTCCTGCAATGAGCAGTTCTTC. This sequence encodes CSAPGQTSSCNEQFF. The chain joins TRBV20-1 to TRBJ2-1; 7 nucleotides line up with TRBD1. CDR3 length: 15 residues. The germline V gene has CDR1 DFQATT and CDR2 SNEGSKA (reference sequence).

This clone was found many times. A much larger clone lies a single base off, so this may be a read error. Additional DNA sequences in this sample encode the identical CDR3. The DNA for the CDR3 is TGTGCCAGCAGCCCTTGGACGGAAAACTTCTCTGGGGCCAACGTCTTGACTTTC. Amino acids: CASSPWTENFSGANVLTF. This chain joins TRBV11-2 and TRBJ2-6, with D perhaps TRBD1 (5 bases). Germline values: CDR1 SGHAT, CDR2 FQNNGV. The CDR3 covers 18 residues.

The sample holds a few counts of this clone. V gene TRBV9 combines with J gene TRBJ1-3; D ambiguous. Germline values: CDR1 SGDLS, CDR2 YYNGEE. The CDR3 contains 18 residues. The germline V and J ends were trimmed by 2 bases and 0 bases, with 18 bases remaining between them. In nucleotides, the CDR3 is TGTGCCAGCAGCGTTGGCCGGGGAAGGCTAGGCTCTGGAAACACCATATATTTT. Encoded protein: CASSVGRGRLGSGNTIYF.

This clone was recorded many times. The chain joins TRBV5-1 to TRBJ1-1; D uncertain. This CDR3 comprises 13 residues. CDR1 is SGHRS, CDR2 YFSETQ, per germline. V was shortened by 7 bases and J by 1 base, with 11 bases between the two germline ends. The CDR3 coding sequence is TGCGCCAGCCGCGAGGGTCCGAACACTGAAGCTTTCTTT. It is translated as CASREGPNTEAFF.

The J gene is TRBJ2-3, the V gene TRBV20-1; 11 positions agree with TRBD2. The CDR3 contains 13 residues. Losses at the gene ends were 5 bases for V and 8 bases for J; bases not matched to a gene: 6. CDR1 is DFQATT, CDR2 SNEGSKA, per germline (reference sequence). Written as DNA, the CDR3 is TGCAGTGCTTTACTAGCGGGAGACGGTACGCAGTATTTT. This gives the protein CSALLAGDGTQYF.

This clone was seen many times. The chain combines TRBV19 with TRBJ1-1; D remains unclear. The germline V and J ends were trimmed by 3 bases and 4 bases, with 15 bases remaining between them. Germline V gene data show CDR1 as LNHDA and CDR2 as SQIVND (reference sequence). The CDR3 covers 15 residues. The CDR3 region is CASSIFSGEGTEAFF. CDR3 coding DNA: TGTGCCAGTAGTATTTTTTCCGGCGAGGGCACTGAAGCTTTCTTT.

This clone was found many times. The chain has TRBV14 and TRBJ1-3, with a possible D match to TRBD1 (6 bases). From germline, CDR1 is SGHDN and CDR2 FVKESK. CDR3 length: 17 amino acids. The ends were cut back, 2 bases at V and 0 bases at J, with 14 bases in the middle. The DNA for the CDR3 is TGTGCCAGCAGCCAATTCTCCGGGACAAACTCTGGAAACACCATATATTTT. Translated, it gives CASSQFSGTNSGNTIYF.

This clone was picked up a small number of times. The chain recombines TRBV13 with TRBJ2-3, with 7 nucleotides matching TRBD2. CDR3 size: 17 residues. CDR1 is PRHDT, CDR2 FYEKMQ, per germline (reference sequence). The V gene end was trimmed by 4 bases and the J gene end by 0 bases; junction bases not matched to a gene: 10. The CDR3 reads CASSWTSRFASTDTQYF. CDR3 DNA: TGTGCCAGCAGCTGGACTAGTCGGTTTGCTAGCACAGATACGCAGTATTTT.

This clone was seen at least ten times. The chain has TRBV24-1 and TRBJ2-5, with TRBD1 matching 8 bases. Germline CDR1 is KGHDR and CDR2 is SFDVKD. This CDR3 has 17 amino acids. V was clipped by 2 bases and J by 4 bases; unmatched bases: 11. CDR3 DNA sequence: TGTGCCACCAGTGATTCCATTCGGACAGGGTCGAGAGAGACCCAGTACTTC. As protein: CATSDSIRTGSRETQYF.

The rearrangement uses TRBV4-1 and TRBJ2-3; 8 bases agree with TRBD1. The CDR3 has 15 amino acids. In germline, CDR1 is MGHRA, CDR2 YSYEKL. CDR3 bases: TGCTCTAGCAGCCTCCCGACAGGGGAGGCAGATACGCAGTATTTT. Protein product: CSSSLPTGEADTQYF.

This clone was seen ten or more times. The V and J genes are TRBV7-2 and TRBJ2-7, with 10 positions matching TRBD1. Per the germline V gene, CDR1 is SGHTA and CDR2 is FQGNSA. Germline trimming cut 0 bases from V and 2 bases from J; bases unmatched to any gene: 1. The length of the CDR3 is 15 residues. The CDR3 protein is CASSLAGTGAYEQYF. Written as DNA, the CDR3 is TGTGCCAGCAGCTTAGCGGGGACAGGGGCCTACGAGCAGTACTTC.

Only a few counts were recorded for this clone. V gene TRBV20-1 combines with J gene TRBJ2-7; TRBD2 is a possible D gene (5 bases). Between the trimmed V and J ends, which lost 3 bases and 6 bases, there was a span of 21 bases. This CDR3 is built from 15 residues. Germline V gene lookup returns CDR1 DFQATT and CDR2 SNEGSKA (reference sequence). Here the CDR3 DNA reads TGCAGTGCTAGTAGGGCGGTGGGGAATCGGGGCGAGCAGTACTTC. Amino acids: CSASRAVGNRGEQYF.

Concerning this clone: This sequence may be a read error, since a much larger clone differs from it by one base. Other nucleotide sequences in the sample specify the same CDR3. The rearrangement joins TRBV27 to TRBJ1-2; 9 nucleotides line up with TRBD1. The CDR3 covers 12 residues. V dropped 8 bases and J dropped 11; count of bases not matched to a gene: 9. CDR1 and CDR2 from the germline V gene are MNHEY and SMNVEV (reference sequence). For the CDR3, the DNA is TGTGCCAGCGGAGACAGGGGGATTGGTTACACCTTC. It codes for CASGDRGIGYTF.

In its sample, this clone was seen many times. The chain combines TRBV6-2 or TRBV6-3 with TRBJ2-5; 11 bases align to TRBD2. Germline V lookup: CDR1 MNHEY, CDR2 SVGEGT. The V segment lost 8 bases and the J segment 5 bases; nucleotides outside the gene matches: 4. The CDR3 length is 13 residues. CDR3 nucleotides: TGTGCCAGCCGTACTAGCGGGAGTGAGACCCAGTACTTC. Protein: CASRTSGSETQYF.

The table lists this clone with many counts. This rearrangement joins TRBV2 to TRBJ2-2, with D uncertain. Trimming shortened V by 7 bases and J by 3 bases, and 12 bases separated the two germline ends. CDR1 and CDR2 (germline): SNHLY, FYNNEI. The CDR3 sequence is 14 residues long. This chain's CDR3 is CASTWALDTGELFF. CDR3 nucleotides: TGTGCCAGCACCTGGGCCCTCGACACCGGGGAGCTGTTTTTT.

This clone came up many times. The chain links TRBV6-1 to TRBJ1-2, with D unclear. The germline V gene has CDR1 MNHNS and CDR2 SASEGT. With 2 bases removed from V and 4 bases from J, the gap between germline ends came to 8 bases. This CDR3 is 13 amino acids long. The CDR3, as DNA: TGTGCCAGCAGTGAACAGAAACTCTATGGCTACACCTTC. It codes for CASSEQKLYGYTF.

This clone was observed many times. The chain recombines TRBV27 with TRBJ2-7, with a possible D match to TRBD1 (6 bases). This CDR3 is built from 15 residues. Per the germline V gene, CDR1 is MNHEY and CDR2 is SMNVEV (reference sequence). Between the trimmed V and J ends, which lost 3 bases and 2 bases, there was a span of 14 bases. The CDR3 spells CASSFRTQGPYEQYF. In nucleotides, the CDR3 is TGTGCCAGCAGTTTTCGGACCCAGGGGCCCTACGAGCAGTACTTC.

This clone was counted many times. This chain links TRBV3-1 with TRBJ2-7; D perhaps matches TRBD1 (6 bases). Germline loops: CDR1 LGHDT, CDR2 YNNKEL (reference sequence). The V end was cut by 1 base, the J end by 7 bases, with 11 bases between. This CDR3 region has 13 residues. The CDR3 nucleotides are TGTGCCAGCAGCCAAGGGGGGCTAAGTGAGCAGTACTTC. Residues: CASSQGGLSEQYF.

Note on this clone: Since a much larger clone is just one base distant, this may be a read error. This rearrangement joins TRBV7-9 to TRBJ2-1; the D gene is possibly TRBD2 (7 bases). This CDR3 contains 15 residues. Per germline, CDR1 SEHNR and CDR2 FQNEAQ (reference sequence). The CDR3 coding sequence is TGCGCCAGCAGCCTTCTAGAGGGGGGGTACAATGAGCAGTTCTTC. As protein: CASSLLEGGYNEQFF.

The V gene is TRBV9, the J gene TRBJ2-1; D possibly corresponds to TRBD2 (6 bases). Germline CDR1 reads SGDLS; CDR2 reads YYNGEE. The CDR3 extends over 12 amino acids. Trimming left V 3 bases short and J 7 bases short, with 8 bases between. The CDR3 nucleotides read TGTGCCAGCAGCGCCCGGGGGAATGAGCAGTTCTTC. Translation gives CASSARGNEQFF. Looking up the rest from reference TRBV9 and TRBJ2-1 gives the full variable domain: DSGVTQTPKHLITATGQRVTLRCSPRSGDLSVYWYQQSLDQGLQFLIQYYNGEERAKGNILERFSAQQFPDLHSELNLSSLELGDSALYFCASSARGNEQFFGPGTRLTVL.

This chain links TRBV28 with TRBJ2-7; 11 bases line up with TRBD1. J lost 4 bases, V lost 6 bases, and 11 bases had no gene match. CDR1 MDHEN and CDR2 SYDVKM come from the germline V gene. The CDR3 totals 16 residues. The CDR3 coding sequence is TGTGCCAGCAGCACCCCGGGGACAGGGGGACGATACGAGCAGTACTTC. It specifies CASSTPGTGGRYEQYF.

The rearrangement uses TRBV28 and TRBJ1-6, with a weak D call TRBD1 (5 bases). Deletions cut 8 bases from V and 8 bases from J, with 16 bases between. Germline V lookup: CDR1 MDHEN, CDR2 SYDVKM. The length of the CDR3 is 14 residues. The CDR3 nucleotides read TGTGCCAGCCAAAACCCGGGACTCTATTCACCCCTCCACTTT. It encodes CASQNPGLYSPLHF.

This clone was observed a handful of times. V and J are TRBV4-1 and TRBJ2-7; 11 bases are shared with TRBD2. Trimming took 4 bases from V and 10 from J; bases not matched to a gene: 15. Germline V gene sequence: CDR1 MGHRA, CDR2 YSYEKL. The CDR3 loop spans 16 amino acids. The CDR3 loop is CASSLSARPGLAVQYF. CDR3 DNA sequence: TGCGCCAGCAGCCTTTCCGCGCGACCGGGACTAGCGGTTCAGTACTTC.

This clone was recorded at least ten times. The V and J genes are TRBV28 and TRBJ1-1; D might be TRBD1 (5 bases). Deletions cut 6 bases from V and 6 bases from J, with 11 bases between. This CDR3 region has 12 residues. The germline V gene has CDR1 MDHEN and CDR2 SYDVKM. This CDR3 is CASRAGSPEAFF. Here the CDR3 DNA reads TGTGCCAGCAGGGCAGGGTCCCCTGAAGCTTTCTTT. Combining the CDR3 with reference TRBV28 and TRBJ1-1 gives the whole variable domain DVKVTQSSRYLVKRTGEKVFLECVQDMDHENMFWYRQDPGLGLRLIYFSYDVKMKEKGDIPEGYSVSREKKERFSLILESASTNQTSMYLCASRAGSPEAFFGQGTRLTVV.

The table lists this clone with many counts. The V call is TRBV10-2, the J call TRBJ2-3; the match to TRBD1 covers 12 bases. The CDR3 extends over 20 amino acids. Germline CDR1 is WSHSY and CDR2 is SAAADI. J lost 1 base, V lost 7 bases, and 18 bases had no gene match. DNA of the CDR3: TGCGCCAGCAACGGCCTACCGGGACAGGGGGCGCGACTAGGCACAGATACGCAGTATTTT. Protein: CASNGLPGQGARLGTDTQYF.

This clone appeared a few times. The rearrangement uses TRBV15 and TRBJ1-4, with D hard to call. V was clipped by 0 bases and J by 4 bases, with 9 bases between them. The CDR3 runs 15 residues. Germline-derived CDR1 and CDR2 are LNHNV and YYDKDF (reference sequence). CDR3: CATSRDLWGNEKLFF. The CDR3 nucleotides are TGTGCCACCAGCAGAGATTTGTGGGGTAATGAAAAACTGTTTTTT.

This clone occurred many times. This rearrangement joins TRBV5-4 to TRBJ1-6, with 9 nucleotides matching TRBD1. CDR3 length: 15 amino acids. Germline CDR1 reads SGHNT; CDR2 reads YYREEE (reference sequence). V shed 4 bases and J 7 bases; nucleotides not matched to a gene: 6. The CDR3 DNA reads TGTGCCAGCAGCCGATCGGGGACAGGGAATTCACCCCTCCACTTT. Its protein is CASSRSGTGNSPLHF.

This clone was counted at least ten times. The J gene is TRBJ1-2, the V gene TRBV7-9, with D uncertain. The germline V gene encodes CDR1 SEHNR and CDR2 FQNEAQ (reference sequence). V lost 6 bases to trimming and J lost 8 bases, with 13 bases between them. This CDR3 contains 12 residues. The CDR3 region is CASSSESGGYTF. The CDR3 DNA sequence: TGTGCCAGCAGTTCTGAGTCGGGAGGCTACACCTTC. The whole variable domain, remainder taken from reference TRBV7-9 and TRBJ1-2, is DTGVSQNPRHKITKRGQNVTFRCDPISEHNRLYWYRQTLGQGPEFLTYFQNEAQLEKSRLLSDRFSAERPKGSFSTLEIQRTEQGDSAMYLCASSSESGGYTFGSGTRLTVV.

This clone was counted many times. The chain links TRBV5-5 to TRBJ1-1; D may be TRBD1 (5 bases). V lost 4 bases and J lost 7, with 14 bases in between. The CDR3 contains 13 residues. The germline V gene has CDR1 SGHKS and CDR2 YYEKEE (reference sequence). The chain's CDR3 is CASSHTGPREAFF. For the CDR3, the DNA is TGTGCCAGCAGCCATACAGGACCCCGTGAAGCTTTCTTT.

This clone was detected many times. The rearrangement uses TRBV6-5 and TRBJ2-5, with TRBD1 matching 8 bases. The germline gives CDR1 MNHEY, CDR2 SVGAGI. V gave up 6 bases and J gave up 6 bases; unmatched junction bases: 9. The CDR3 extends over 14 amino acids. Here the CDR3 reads CASRDRASRKTQYF. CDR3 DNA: TGTGCCAGCAGGGACAGGGCCTCAAGAAAGACCCAGTACTTC.